This T cell receptor (beta chain) is from a study of blood T cell repertoires in COVID-19 (dated by TCRdb to 2020 to 2022). Study-wide context: Collaborator samples came from the United States, Italy and Spain and covered acute and convalescent phases of COVID-19. The material from the prospective study consisted of cDNA or gDNA derived from T cells, B-cell-depleted T cells, or PBMCs. Deeply sampled blood TCRbeta repertoires from subjects exposed to, actively infected with, or recovered from COVID-19 were included in the dataset. Samples came from the ongoing ImmuneRACE study (first 160 participants) plus 1,254 subjects from 6 global collaborators. Where HLA class I and class II types were available, the types were taken from metadata supplied by the sample provider, not from assay-based typing. The repertoires were released in a freely available public database intended as a resource for research on the immune response to SARS-CoV-2. A de-identified subject ID, COVID-19 status, age in years and sex were almost always included in the sample metadata.

About this clone itself: Its specific antigen is unknown. Per-base quality was not reported, and no clone a single base away is much larger than it.

Results the study describes overall, beyond this receptor: The amount of clinical and demographic metadata varied by source and participant and was provided uncurated.

The CDR3 starts with the cysteine, ends with the phenylalanine, and has 19 residues. CDR3 DNA is the only sequence kept; it has 57 bases, read in frame from the first base. The trim is 10 bases for V and 4 bases for J, with a gap of 29 bases between the germline ends. The germline V gene specifies SGHNT as CDR1 and YENEEA as CDR2. TCRbeta CDR3 regions were amplified from genomic DNA using the immunoSEQ Assay, a bias-controlled multiplex PCR. The authors' analysis ran thus. The number of nucleated cells in each sample was estimated by amplification of reference gene primers within the assay. Sequence reads were collapsed and filtered to measure the absolute abundance of every unique TCRbeta CDR3 rearrangement. For each sample, productive Simpson clonality was calculated by taking the square root of Simpson's diversity index across productive rearrangements. TCRdb limited this immuneACCESS table to in-frame rearrangements with V and J called. A share of clones is missing; checked studies link under half to unresolved V genes, and the rest is unexplained. Clone size and V and J calls were adopted from that table, with D and trimming inferred from the DNA. Recorded for this sample are 150,000 to 200,000 clones; approximately 90% of them occurred a single time. 5% to 6.5% of the sample is taken by the ten largest.

Each collaborating institution followed its own protocols to collect whole blood in K2EDTA tubes. For TCRbeta analysis, collaborator samples were shipped as frozen whole blood, as isolated PBMCs, or as DNA extracted from either sample type. This sequence was found in a man between 40 and 49 years old with active or convalescent COVID-19. Input material: peripheral blood. The rearrangement combines TRBV11-3 with TRBJ2-6, with a weak D call of TRBD1 (6 bases match). The nucleotide sequence reads as follows: TGTGCCATCATGGGGCTGCAGGGGATGTCATCGGCCGGGGCCAACGTCCTGACTTTC. This translates into CAIMGLQGMSSAGANVLTF.